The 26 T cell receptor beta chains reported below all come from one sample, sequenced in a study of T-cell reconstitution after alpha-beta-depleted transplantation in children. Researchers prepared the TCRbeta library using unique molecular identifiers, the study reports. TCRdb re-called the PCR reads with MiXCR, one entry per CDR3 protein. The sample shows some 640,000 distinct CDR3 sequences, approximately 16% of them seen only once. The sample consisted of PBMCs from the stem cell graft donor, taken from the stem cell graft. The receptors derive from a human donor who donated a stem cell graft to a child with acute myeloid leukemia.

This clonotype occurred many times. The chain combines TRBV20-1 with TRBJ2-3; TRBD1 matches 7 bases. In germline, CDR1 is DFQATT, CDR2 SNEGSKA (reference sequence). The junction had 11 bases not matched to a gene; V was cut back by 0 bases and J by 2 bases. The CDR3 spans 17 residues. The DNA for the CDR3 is TGCAGTGCTAGAGAACTCGGTATCGGGACAGCCACAGATACGCAGTATTTT. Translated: CSARELGIGTATDTQYF.

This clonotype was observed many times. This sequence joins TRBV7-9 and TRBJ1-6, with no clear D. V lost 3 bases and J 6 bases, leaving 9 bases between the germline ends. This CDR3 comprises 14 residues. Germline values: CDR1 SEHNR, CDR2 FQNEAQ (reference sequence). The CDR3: CASSFPLGNSPLHF. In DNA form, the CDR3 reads TGTGCCAGCAGCTTCCCTCTGGGTAATTCACCCCTCCACTTT.

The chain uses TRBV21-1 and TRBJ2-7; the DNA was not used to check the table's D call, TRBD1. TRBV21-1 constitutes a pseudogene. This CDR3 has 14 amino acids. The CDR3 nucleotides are TGTGCCAGCAGCGATAGACAGGGTGTCGAGGAGCAGTACGTC. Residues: CASSDRQGVEEQYV.

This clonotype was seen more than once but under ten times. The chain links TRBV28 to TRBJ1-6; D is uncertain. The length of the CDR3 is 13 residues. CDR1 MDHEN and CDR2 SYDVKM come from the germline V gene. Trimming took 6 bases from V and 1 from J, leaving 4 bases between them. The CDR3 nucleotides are TGTGCCAGCAGGGGGTCCTATAATTCACCCCTCCACTTT. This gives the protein CASRGSYNSPLHF.

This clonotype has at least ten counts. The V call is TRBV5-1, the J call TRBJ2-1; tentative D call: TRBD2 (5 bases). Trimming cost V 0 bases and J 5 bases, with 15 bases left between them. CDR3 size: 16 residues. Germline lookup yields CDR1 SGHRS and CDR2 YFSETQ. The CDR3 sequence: CASSLVWQGSDNEQFF. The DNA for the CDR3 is TGCGCCAGCAGCTTGGTCTGGCAAGGTAGCGACAATGAGCAGTTCTTC.

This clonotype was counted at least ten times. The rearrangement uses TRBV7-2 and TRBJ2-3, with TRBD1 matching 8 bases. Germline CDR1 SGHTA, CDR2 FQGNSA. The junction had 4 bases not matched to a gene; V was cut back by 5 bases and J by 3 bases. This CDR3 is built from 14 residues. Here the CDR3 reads CASSPGQATDTQYF. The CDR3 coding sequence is TGTGCCAGCAGCCCGGGACAGGCTACAGATACGCAGTATTTT.

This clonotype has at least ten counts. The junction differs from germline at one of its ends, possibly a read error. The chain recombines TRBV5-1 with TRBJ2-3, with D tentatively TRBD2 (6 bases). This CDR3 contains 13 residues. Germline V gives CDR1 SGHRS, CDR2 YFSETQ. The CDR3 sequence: CASTLGGTDTQYF. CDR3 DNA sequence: TGCGCCAGCACCTTGGGGGGAACAGATACGCAGTATTTT.

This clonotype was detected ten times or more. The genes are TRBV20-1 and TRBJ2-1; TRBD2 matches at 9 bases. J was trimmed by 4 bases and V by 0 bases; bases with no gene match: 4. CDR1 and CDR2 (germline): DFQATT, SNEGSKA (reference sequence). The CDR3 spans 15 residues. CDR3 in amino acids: CSAREMAGGYNEQFF. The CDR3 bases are TGCAGTGCTAGAGAAATGGCGGGGGGGTACAATGAGCAGTTCTTC.

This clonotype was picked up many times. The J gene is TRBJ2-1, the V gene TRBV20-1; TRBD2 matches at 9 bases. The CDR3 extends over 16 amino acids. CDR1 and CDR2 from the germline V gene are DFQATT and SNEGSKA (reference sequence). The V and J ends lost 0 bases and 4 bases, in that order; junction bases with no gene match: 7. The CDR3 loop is CSARDGLAGTYNEQFF. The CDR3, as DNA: TGCAGTGCTAGAGACGGGCTAGCGGGGACTTACAATGAGCAGTTCTTC.

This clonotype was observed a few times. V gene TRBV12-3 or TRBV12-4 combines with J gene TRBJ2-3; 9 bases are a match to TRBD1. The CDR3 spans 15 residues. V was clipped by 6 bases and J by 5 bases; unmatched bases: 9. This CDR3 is CASRAYRGRLDTQYF. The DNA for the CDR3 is TGTGCCAGCAGAGCATACAGGGGGCGCCTAGATACGCAGTATTTT.

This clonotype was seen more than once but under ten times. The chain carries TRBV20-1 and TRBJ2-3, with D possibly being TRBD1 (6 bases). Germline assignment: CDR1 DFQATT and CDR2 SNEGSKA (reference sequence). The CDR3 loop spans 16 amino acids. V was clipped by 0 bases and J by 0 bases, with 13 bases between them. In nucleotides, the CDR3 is TGCAGTGCTAGAGATGCCGGGACACAGAGCACAGATACGCAGTATTTT. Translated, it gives CSARDAGTQSTDTQYF.

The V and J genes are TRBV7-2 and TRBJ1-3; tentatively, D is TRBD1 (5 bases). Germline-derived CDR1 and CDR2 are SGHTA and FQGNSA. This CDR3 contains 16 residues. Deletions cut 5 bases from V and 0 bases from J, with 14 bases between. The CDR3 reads CASSRGRMDSGNTIYF. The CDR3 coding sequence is TGTGCCAGCAGCCGGGGACGGATGGACTCTGGAAACACCATATATTTT.

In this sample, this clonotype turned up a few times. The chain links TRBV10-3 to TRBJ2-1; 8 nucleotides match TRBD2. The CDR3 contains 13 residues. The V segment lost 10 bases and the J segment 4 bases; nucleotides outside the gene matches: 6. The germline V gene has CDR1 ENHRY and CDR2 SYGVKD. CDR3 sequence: CASRGGLYNEQFF. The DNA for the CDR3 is TGTGCCAGCCGGGGGGGCCTATACAATGAGCAGTTCTTC.

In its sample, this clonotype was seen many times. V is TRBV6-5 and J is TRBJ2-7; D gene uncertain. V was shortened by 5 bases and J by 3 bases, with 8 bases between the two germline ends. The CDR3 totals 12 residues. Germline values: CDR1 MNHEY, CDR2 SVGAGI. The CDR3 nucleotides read TGTGCCAGCAGTAGAGGCCGCTACGAGCAGTACTTC. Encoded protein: CASSRGRYEQYF.

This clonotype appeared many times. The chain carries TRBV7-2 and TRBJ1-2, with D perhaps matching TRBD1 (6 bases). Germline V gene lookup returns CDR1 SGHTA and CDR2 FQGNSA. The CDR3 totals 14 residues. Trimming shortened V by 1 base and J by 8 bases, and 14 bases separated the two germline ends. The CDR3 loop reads CASSLGVQGIGYTF. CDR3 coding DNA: TGTGCCAGCAGCTTAGGCGTACAGGGAATAGGCTACACCTTC.

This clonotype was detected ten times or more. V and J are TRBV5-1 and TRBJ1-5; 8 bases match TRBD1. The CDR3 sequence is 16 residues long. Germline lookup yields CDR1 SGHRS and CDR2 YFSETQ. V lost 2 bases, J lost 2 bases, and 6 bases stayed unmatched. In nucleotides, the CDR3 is TGCGCCAGCAGCTTAGCTGGGGGACAGGGCAATCAGCCCCAGCATTTT. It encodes CASSLAGGQGNQPQHF.

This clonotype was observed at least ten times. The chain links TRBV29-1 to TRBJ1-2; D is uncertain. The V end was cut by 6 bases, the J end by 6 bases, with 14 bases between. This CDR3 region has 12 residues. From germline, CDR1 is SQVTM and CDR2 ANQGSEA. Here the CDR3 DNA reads TGCAGCGTGAGGACCTTCCGGGATGGCTACACCTTC. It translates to CSVRTFRDGYTF. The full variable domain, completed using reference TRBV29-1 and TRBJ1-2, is SAVISQKPSRDICQRGTSLTIQCQVDSQVTMMFWYRQQPGQSLTLIATANQGSEATYESGFVIDKFPISRPNLTFSTLTVSNMSPEDSSIYLCSVRTFRDGYTFGSGTRLTVV.

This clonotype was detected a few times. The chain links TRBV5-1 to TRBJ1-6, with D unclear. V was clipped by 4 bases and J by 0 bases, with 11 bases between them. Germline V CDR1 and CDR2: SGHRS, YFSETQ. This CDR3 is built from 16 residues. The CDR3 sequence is CASSVDTSSYNSPLHF. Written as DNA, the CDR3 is TGCGCCAGCAGCGTAGACACGAGCTCCTATAATTCACCCCTCCACTTT.

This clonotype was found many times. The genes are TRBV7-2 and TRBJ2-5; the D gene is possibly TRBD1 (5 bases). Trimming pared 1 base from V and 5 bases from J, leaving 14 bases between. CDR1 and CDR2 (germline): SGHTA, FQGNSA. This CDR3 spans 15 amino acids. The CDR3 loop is CASSLVSSSGETQYF. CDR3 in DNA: TGTGCCAGCAGCTTAGTATCCAGTTCAGGGGAGACCCAGTACTTC.

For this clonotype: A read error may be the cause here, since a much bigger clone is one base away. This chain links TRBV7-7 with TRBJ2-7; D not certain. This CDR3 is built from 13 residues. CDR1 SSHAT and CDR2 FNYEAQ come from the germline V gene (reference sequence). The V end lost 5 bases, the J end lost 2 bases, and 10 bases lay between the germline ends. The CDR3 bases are TGTGCCAGCAGCATGGACGGTACCTACGAGCAGTACTTC. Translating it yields CASSMDGTYEQYF.

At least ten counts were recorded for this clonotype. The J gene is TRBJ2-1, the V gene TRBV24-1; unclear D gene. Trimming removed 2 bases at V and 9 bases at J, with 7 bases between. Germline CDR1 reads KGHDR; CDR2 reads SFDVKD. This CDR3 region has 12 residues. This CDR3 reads CATSDYGGEQFF. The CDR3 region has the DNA TGTGCCACCAGTGATTACGGCGGTGAGCAGTTCTTC.

CDR3 nucleotide sequence: TGTGCCAGCGCATCGTACAGGGGGACCTACGAGCAGTACTTC. It yields the protein CASASYRGTYEQYF. This chain joins TRBV6-2 or TRBV6-3 and TRBJ2-7, with 8 bases matching TRBD1. The trim removed 8 bases at V and 2 bases at J, leaving 8 bases unmatched. Germline CDR1 and CDR2: MNHEY and SVGEGT. The CDR3 has 14 amino acids.

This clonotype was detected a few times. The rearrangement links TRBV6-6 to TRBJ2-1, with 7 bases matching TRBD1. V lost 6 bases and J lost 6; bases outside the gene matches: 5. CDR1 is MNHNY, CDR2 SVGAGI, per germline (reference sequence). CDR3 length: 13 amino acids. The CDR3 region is CASRTGDSNEQFF. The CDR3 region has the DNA TGTGCCAGCAGAACAGGGGATAGCAATGAGCAGTTCTTC.

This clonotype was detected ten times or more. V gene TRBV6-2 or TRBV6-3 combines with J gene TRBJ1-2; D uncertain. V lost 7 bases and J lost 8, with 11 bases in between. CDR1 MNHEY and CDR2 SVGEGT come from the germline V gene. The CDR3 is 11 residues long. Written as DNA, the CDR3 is TGTGCCAGCACTTTAGGGATCGGCTACACCTTC. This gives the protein CASTLGIGYTF.

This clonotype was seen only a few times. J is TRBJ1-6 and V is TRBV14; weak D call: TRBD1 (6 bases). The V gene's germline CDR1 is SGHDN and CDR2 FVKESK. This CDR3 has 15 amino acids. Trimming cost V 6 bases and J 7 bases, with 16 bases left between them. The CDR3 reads CASRQSGTINSPLHF. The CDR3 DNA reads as TGTGCCAGCAGGCAATCCGGGACAATAAATTCACCCCTCCACTTT.

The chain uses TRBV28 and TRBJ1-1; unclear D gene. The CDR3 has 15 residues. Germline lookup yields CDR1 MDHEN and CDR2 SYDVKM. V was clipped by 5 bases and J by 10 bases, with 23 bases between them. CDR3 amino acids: CASSPGSANLAGAFF. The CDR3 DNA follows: TGTGCCAGCAGTCCCGGATCGGCCAACCTTGCGGGAGCTTTCTTT.